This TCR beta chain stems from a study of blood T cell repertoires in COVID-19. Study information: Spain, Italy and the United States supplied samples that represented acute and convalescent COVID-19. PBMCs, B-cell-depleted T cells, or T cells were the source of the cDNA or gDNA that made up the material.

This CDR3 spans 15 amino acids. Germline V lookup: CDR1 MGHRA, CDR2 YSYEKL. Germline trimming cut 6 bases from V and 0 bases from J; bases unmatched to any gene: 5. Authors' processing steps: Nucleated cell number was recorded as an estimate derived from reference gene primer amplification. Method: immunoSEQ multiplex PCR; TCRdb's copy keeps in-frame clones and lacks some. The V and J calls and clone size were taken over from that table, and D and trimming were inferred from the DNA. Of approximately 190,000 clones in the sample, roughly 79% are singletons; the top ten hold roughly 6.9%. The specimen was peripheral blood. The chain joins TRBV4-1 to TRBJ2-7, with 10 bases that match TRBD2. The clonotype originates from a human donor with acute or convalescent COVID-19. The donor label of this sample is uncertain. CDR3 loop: CASRLLAGGSYEQYF. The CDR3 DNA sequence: TGCGCCAGCAGACTTTTAGCGGGAGGCTCCTACGAGCAGTACTTC.